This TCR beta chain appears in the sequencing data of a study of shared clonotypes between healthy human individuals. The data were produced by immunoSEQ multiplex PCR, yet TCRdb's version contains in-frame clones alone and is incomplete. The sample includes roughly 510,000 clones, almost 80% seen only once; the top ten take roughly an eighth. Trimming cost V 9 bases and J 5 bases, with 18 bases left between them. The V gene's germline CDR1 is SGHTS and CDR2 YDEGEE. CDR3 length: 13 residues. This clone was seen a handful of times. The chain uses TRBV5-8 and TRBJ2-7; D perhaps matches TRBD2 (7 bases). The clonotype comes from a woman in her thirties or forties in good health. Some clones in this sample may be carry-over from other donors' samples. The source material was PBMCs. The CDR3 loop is CANGLGGSDEQYF. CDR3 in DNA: TGTGCCAATGGACTAGGGGGGAGTGACGAGCAGTACTTC. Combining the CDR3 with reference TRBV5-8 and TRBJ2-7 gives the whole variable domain EAGVTQSPTHLIKTRGQQATLRCSPISGHTSVYWYQQALGLGLQFLLWYDEGEERNRGNFPPRFSGRQFPNYSSELNVNALELEDSALYLCANGLGGSDEQYFGPGTRLTVT.